Following are 20 T cell receptor beta chains from one sample sequenced in a study of blood T cell repertoires in COVID-19. This table comes from immunoSEQ multiplex PCR, and its TCRdb copy is limited to in-frame clones, with some not included. The table records approximately 300,000 clones, 90% of them present only once. The specimen was peripheral blood. The source is a woman in her thirties or forties with COVID-19, enrolled during active disease.

The chain uses TRBV5-1 and TRBJ2-7, with 10 positions matching TRBD2. The V gene end was trimmed by 2 bases and the J gene end by 5 bases; junction bases not matched to a gene: 7. Germline loops: CDR1 SGHRS, CDR2 YFSETQ. The CDR3 spans 15 residues. CDR3 sequence (DNA): TGCGCCAGCAGCTTAAGCGGGAGGGCCTCGGACGAGCAGTACTTC. Translating gives CASSLSGRASDEQYF. The variable domain in full, completed from reference TRBV5-1 and TRBJ2-7, reads KAGVTQTPRYLIKTRGQQVTLSCSPISGHRSVSWYQQTPGQGLQFLFEYFSETQRNKGNFPGRFSGRQFSNSRSEMNVSTLELGDSALYLCASSLSGRASDEQYFGPGTRLTVT.

This clone has just one count. The DNA for the CDR3 is TGTGCCAGTATTACCGTCGCGGGGCCCTACAATGAGCAGTTCTTC. Its translation is CASITVAGPYNEQFF. The chain uses TRBV19 and TRBJ2-1, with a weak D call TRBD2 (6 bases). V lost 7 bases and J lost 2, with 15 bases in between. The CDR3 spans 15 residues. Germline V CDR1 and CDR2: LNHDA, SQIVND (reference sequence).

J is TRBJ1-2 and V is TRBV19; the match to TRBD1 covers 7 bases. V lost 5 bases to trimming and J lost 7 bases; unmatched junction nucleotides: 19. The CDR3 is 17 residues long. Germline V CDR1 and CDR2: LNHDA, SQIVND (reference sequence). The CDR3 DNA reads TGTGCCAGTAGTTTCATCCGTGGACAGGCGTCAGGTCCTGGCTACACCTTC. Protein product: CASSFIRGQASGPGYTF.

This clone was seen a few times. The gene calls are TRBV18 and TRBJ1-2; TRBD1 is a possible D gene (6 bases). Germline lookup yields CDR1 KGHSH and CDR2 LQKENI. V was pared by 4 bases and J by 4 bases, with 22 bases between. The CDR3 has 17 amino acids. The CDR3 DNA reads TGTGCCAGCTCACAAAACCAGGCCGGCAGGGGTGCCTATGGCTACACCTTC. It specifies CASSQNQAGRGAYGYTF. The full variable domain, completed using reference TRBV18 and TRBJ1-2, is NAGVMQNPRHLVRRRGQEARLRCSPMKGHSHVYWYRQLPEEGLKFMVYLQKENIIDESGMPKERFSAEFPKEGPSILRIQQVVRGDSAAYFCASSQNQAGRGAYGYTFGSGTRLTVV.

This rearrangement joins TRBV5-1 to TRBJ1-1; 8 nucleotides align to TRBD1. The V gene end was trimmed by 0 bases and the J gene end by 5 bases; junction bases not matched to a gene: 9. The CDR3 contains 16 residues. CDR1 is SGHRS, CDR2 YFSETQ, per germline. DNA of the CDR3: TGCGCCAGCAGCTTGGTGGCAGGGGGCGCAGGTACTGAAGCTTTCTTT. Translating it yields CASSLVAGGAGTEAFF.

CDR3 bases: TGTGCCAGTAGTATCATCCCTTTTGGGGCAGGGAATCAGCCCCAGCATTTT. This encodes CASSIIPFGAGNQPQHF. V is TRBV19 and J is TRBJ1-5; D might be TRBD1 (5 bases). Germline-derived CDR1 and CDR2 are LNHDA and SQIVND (reference sequence). Trimming removed 3 bases at V and 4 bases at J, with 19 bases between. The CDR3 length is 17 residues.

Note on this clone: Other DNA sequences from this sample encode an identical CDR3 as well. The chain has TRBV6-5 and TRBJ1-3; D gene ambiguous. The CDR3 has 14 amino acids. V was trimmed by 0 bases and J by 2 bases, leaving 5 bases between them. Germline-derived CDR1 and CDR2 are MNHEY and SVGAGI. DNA for the CDR3: TGTGCCAGCAGTTACTCCGGGGCTGGAAACACCATATATTTT. Translating it yields CASSYSGAGNTIYF.

The V and J genes are TRBV25-1 and TRBJ1-6, with 7 positions matching TRBD1. From germline, CDR1 is MGHDK and CDR2 SYGVNS. V lost 3 bases and J lost 10; bases outside the gene matches: 9. The CDR3 totals 15 residues. The CDR3 DNA sequence: TGTGCCAGCAGTGATATGACAGGGAATCTATCACCCCTCCACTTT. Amino acids: CASSDMTGNLSPLHF.

The chain carries TRBV6-2 or TRBV6-3 and TRBJ2-2, with 10 positions matching TRBD1. Germline values: CDR1 MNHEY, CDR2 SVGEGT. This CDR3 spans 16 amino acids. The V gene end was trimmed by 5 bases and the J gene end by 4 bases; junction bases not matched to a gene: 7. CDR3 DNA: TGTGCCAGCAGTGTCGACAGGGGGCGAGGCACCGGGGAGCTGTTTTTT. This encodes CASSVDRGRGTGELFF.

For the CDR3, the DNA is TGTGCCAGCAGTTACGGGTCAGGGGGAGTGAACACTGAAGCTTTCTTT. It is translated as CASSYGSGGVNTEAFF. The V and J genes are TRBV6-2 or TRBV6-3 and TRBJ1-1; 7 bases fit TRBD1. CDR1 is MNHEY, CDR2 SVGEGT, per germline. The CDR3 runs 16 residues. V shed 2 bases, J shed 0 bases, and the junction held 6 bases outside the gene matches.

This rearrangement joins TRBV6-6 to TRBJ2-5; 8 bases line up with TRBD1. Germline trimming cut 5 bases from V and 9 bases from J; bases unmatched to any gene: 14. This CDR3 comprises 15 residues. Germline V lookup: CDR1 MNHNY, CDR2 SVGAGI (reference sequence). The CDR3 sequence is CASSPLLDRAAAQYF. CDR3 DNA: TGTGCCAGCAGTCCGTTACTGGACAGGGCCGCGGCCCAGTACTTC.

The V gene is TRBV6-5, the J gene TRBJ1-2; possibly TRBD1 for D (5 bases). This CDR3 region has 12 residues. The V end lost 8 bases, the J end lost 8 bases, and 15 bases lay between the germline ends. Germline-derived CDR1 and CDR2 are MNHEY and SVGAGI. CDR3 loop: CASYPQGGGYTF. DNA for the CDR3: TGTGCCAGCTATCCTCAGGGAGGCGGCTACACCTTC.

The V gene is TRBV5-1, the J gene TRBJ1-1; possible D gene TRBD1, 6 bases. This CDR3 is built from 15 residues. V was shortened by 0 bases and J by 4 bases, with 13 bases between the two germline ends. Germline V gene data show CDR1 as SGHRS and CDR2 as YFSETQ. CDR3 residues: CASSLAGGLGTEAFF. As DNA, the CDR3 is TGCGCCAGCAGCTTGGCTGGGGGCCTGGGCACTGAAGCTTTCTTT.

V is TRBV7-2 and J is TRBJ2-7; perhaps TRBD1 as D (8 bases). The CDR3 contains 15 residues. The germline V gene encodes CDR1 SGHTA and CDR2 FQGNSA. The V end lost 4 bases, the J end lost 5 bases, and 18 bases lay between the germline ends. The CDR3 is CASSWGTGLVNEQYF. The CDR3 DNA follows: TGTGCCAGCAGCTGGGGGACAGGACTAGTCAACGAGCAGTACTTC.

This clone was detected a few times. This sequence joins TRBV15 and TRBJ1-2, with 8 nucleotides matching TRBD1. This CDR3 contains 15 residues. Germline V gene lookup returns CDR1 LNHNV and CDR2 YYDKDF (reference sequence). The J segment lost 5 bases and the V segment lost 5 bases, leaving 10 bases of the junction unmatched. CDR3 in DNA: TGTGCCACCAGCCCCGGGACAGGTTCTTCGTATGGCTACACCTTC. This sequence encodes CATSPGTGSSYGYTF. Variable domain in full (rest from reference TRBV15 and TRBJ1-2): DAMVIQNPRYQVTQFGKPVTLSCSQTLNHNVMYWYQQKSSQAPKLLFHYYDKDFNNEADTPDNFQSRRPNTSFCFLDIRSPGLGDTAMYLCATSPGTGSSYGYTFGSGTRLTVV.

This chain uses TRBV7-8 with TRBJ1-2, with 8 bases lining up with TRBD1. V was pared by 0 bases and J by 7 bases, with 7 bases of the junction left unmatched. This CDR3 is 15 amino acids long. CDR1 SGHVS and CDR2 FQNEAQ come from the germline V gene. CDR3 in amino acids: CASSLAAGGLSGYTF. Written as DNA, the CDR3 is TGTGCCAGCAGCTTAGCGGCAGGGGGCTTAAGTGGCTACACCTTC.

This chain joins TRBV3-1 (or the pseudogene TRBV3-2) and TRBJ2-5; maybe TRBD2 (5 bases). Germline CDR1 reads LGHDT; CDR2 reads YNNKEL (reference sequence). V gave up 0 bases and J gave up 2 bases, with 10 bases separating them. The CDR3 spans 15 residues. CDR3 sequence: CASSQEGGSQETQYF. The CDR3 nucleotides are TGTGCCAGCAGCCAAGAAGGCGGGTCACAAGAGACCCAGTACTTC.

The chain employs TRBV19 and TRBJ2-3, with D unresolved. The V gene lost 5 bases and the J gene lost 0 bases, with 18 bases spanning the gap. Germline V gene lookup returns CDR1 LNHDA and CDR2 SQIVND (reference sequence). The CDR3 sequence is 17 residues long. CDR3 sequence: CASSVGLGQTSTDTQYF. In DNA form, the CDR3 reads TGTGCCAGTAGTGTCGGTCTGGGCCAAACTAGCACAGATACGCAGTATTTT.

This chain links TRBV6-2 or TRBV6-3 with TRBJ2-7; 7 bases are a match to TRBD1. The CDR3 runs to 13 residues. CDR1 and CDR2 from the germline V gene are MNHEY and SVGEGT. V shed 4 bases and J 7 bases; nucleotides not matched to a gene: 7. The CDR3 region is CASSFVPGQEQYF. CDR3 bases: TGTGCCAGCAGTTTCGTCCCGGGACAGGAGCAGTACTTC.

The genes are TRBV29-1 and TRBJ1-1; 7 bases map to TRBD1. This CDR3 contains 12 residues. J lost 5 bases, V lost 7 bases, and 7 bases had no gene match. Germline-derived CDR1 and CDR2 are SQVTM and ANQGSEA. Here the CDR3 DNA reads TGCAGCGCTTTGACAGGGATAACTGAAGCTTTCTTT. Translation: CSALTGITEAFF.